This T cell receptor (beta chain) was profiled in a study of Ad26.COV2.S vaccination and SARS-CoV-2 variants (dated by TCRdb to the early 2020s). At the level of the whole study: Vaccine-arm donors were drawn from COV1001, a multicentre, randomized, double-blind, placebo-controlled phase I-IIa trial of Ad26.COV2.S in healthy adults. A total of 32 samples were included in the TCR-sequenced set, comprising around 19 Ad26.COV2.S vaccine recipients, 5 placebo recipients and 8 SARS-CoV-2 convalescent individuals. Investigators did not know the trial group allocation while performing experiments and assessing outcomes. Dosing of Ad26.COV2.S was intramuscular, at either 5x10^10 or 1x10^11 viral particles, delivered as one shot or as two shots spaced 56 days apart. TCRbeta repertoire sequencing served as the tool for gauging how specific and how broad the SARS-CoV-2-reactive T cell receptors were following Ad26.COV2.S vaccination. Trial participants were randomized into five groups of five: low-dose or high-dose Ad26.COV2.S given once or twice, or placebo on both occasions.

As to this clone: Its recognized antigen is unknown. Base qualities are not provided; no much larger clone lies one nucleotide away.

The CDR3 holds 11 amino acids from the cysteine to the phenylalanine. Only the CDR3 DNA stays, 33 bases, in frame from base 1. Per the germline V gene, SGDLS is the CDR1 and YYNGEE is the CDR2. V loses 1 base of germline sequence and J loses 8 bases, and the interval between the two ends is 6 bases. TCRbeta CDR3 regions were sequenced with the immunoSEQ Assay. After extraction, genomic DNA underwent amplification by bias-controlled multiplex PCR, followed by high-throughput sequencing. As for the original processing: To quantify the absolute abundance of every unique TCRbeta CDR3 region, sequences were collapsed and filtered. Usable DNA was measured by amplifying reference genes present in all nucleated cells, and TCRbeta template counts were normalized to that usable DNA to estimate T cell fraction. Repertoire TCRs were annotated as SARS-CoV-2-specific when V gene, CDR3 amino acid sequence and J gene were exactly matched to a known reactive TCR set. MIRA supplied the reference SARS-CoV-2 TCR set, which was filtered for enrichment in COVID-19-positive ImmuneCODE repertoires so that public or cross-reactive TCRs were removed. Using the MIRA antigens, annotated TCRs were further analysed by specific ORF or by position within an ORF. Depth was the summed frequency of annotated unique rearrangements, while breadth was defined as annotated unique rearrangements over total unique productive rearrangements. Two-sided Wilcoxon rank-sum tests were used to compare TCR breadth between groups. Imported from immuneACCESS, the table was reduced by TCRdb to in-frame sequences with V and J called. These copies leave out some clones; in studies compared against another copy, an unresolved V gene accounts for under half, and the cause of the remainder is not known. The V and J calls and clone size are taken from that table; D and trimming were inferred from the DNA. The sample table records about 320,000 clones; around 84% of these occur just once. 1.9% of the sample goes to the ten largest clones.

The sample's treatment or condition label is to be understood as: 15 to 20 received Ad26.COV2.S at low or high dose, single or two shots; several received placebo; per-sample allocation not given. Repertoires of vaccine and placebo recipients were sequenced from samples collected on day 63 after the first injection. Cohort 1b enrolled roughly 25 adults aged 18-55 years at a single site in Boston, USA, between 29 July and 7 August 2020. Ad26.COV2.S was a replication-incompetent adenovirus type 26 vector that expressed a prefusion-stabilized SARS-CoV-2 spike protein derived from the original Wuhan strain. Summary of the overall study and its limitations: According to the authors, total T cell responses may have been underestimated by the TCR breadth and depth analyses. Vaccine and placebo recipients had similar non-spike TCR breadth, a finding consistent with the vaccine containing only spike. Comparing responses between vaccine doses or regimens was not something the study was powered to do. Substantial breadth of spike-specific CD8+ and CD4+ T cell responses was reported after vaccination. Ad26.COV2.S recipients had higher spike-specific TCR breadth than placebo recipients (P = 0.0014).

The source is a person aged 18-65 years who received the Ad26.COV2.S COVID-19 vaccine or a placebo. The chain is assembled from TRBV9 and TRBJ1-2; there is no confident call for the D gene. The material sequenced was peripheral blood, taken in a trial of Ad26.COV2.S vaccine versus placebo. The nucleotide sequence reads as follows: TGTGCCAGCAGCGTAATTTTAGGCTACACCTTC. Protein translation: CASSVILGYTF.